One sample yielded the 18 T cell receptor beta chains listed below, sequenced in a study of shared clonotypes between healthy human individuals (dated by TCRdb to about 2020). The library was generated by the immunoSEQ multiplex PCR assay. Entries here come from immuneACCESS through TCRdb and include only in-frame sequences with V and J called. Some clones fail to appear in such tables; in the studies checked, an unresolved V gene covers under half of the shortfall, and the cause of the remainder is unknown. The sample yields 2 million to 2.5 million clones; approximately 93% were counted once. The ten biggest clones cover 0.39% of the sample. Source material: naive CD4+ T cells from PBMCs. In the paper's terms, the cell subset or site label means: CD45RA+ positively selected. Receptors were obtained from a man younger than 35 in good health. Some clones in this sample may be carry-over from other donors' samples.

This chain links TRBV9 with TRBJ2-7; 7 nucleotides agree with TRBD1. The V gene's germline CDR1 is SGDLS and CDR2 YYNGEE. This CDR3 spans 13 amino acids. V lost 3 bases to trimming and J lost 2 bases; unmatched junction nucleotides: 2. DNA for the CDR3: TGTGCCAGCAGCGCCAGGGGGACCTACGAGCAGTACTTC. Translated: CASSARGTYEQYF.

The chain joins TRBV28 to TRBJ1-5; D is possibly TRBD1 (5 bases). The CDR3 covers 15 residues. The V end was cut by 5 bases, the J end by 5 bases, with 16 bases between. Germline loops: CDR1 MDHEN, CDR2 SYDVKM. DNA for the CDR3: TGTGCCAGCAGTGGGCAGGTTGGGGGTTATCAGCCCCAGCATTTT. Encoded protein: CASSGQVGGYQPQHF. Full variable domain (remainder filled in from reference TRBV28 and TRBJ1-5): DVKVTQSSRYLVKRTGEKVFLECVQDMDHENMFWYRQDPGLGLRLIYFSYDVKMKEKGDIPEGYSVSREKKERFSLILESASTNQTSMYLCASSGQVGGYQPQHFGDGTRLSIL.

There are a few counts of this clone. In nucleotides, the CDR3 is TGTGCCAGCAGCCCCCAGTCATGGGACACTGAAGCTTTCTTT. This codes for CASSPQSWDTEAFF. The chain is built from TRBV9 and TRBJ1-1; D remains unclear. V shed 4 bases and J shed 3 bases, with 13 bases lying between them. Germline lookup yields CDR1 SGDLS and CDR2 YYNGEE. There are 14 residues in the CDR3.

This clone was seen only once. The rearrangement links TRBV11-2 to TRBJ2-7, with a possible D match to TRBD2 (5 bases). V was cut by 4 bases and J by 6 bases, with 13 bases left in between. The germline V gene encodes CDR1 SGHAT and CDR2 FQNNGV. CDR3 length: 13 amino acids. CDR3 sequence (DNA): TGTGCCAGCAGCTCGATCCCGGGGTTCGAGCAGTACTTC. Amino acid sequence: CASSSIPGFEQYF.

The chain uses TRBV7-3 and TRBJ2-3, with 7 bases aligning to TRBD1. The CDR3 consists of 15 residues. Germline CDR1 and CDR2: SGHTA and FQGTGA. With V trimmed by 2 bases and J by 4 bases, 6 bases remained unmatched. CDR3 in amino acids: CASSLEGATSDTQYF. The CDR3 region has the DNA TGTGCCAGCAGCTTAGAGGGGGCCACCTCAGATACGCAGTATTTT. Variable domain in full (rest from reference TRBV7-3 and TRBJ2-3): GAGVSQTPSNKVTEKGKYVELRCDPISGHTALYWYRQSLGQGPEFLIYFQGTGAADDSGLPNDRFFAVRPEGSVSTLKIQRTERGDSAVYLCASSLEGATSDTQYFGPGTRLTVL.

The genes are TRBV7-2 and TRBJ2-7, with a weak D call TRBD1 (5 bases). Deletions cut 5 bases from V and 1 base from J, with 27 bases between. The CDR3 spans 19 residues. Germline assignment: CDR1 SGHTA and CDR2 FQGNSA. The CDR3 is CASSRQGPRGSLGSYEQYF. In DNA, the CDR3 is TGTGCCAGCAGCCGCCAGGGCCCTAGGGGTAGTCTTGGGTCCTACGAGCAGTACTTC.

The chain has TRBV19 and TRBJ1-4; the D gene is possibly TRBD1 (6 bases). Germline V CDR1 and CDR2: LNHDA, SQIVND (reference sequence). The CDR3 length is 15 residues. V lost 0 bases and J lost 11, with 16 bases in between. CDR3 bases: TGTGCCAGTAGTATAGATCTACAGGGTAAAGTGAAACTGTTTTTT. Its protein product is CASSIDLQGKVKLFF.

The chain employs TRBV11-2 and TRBJ2-1, with 7 bases lining up with TRBD2. The CDR3 has 17 residues. In germline, CDR1 is SGHAT, CDR2 FQNNGV. With V trimmed by 2 bases and J by 6 bases, 13 bases remained unmatched. The CDR3 loop is CASSLPTGPGGSNEQFF. The CDR3 bases are TGTGCCAGCAGCTTACCAACGGGACCCGGGGGGTCCAATGAGCAGTTCTTC.

The chain employs TRBV19 and TRBJ2-7; a weak D match, TRBD2 (6 bases). Trimming took 5 bases from V and 2 from J, leaving 13 bases between them. The CDR3 spans 14 residues. Germline CDR1 reads LNHDA; CDR2 reads SQIVND (reference sequence). The CDR3 reads CASSPRDGAYEQYF. The CDR3 bases are TGTGCCAGTAGTCCGCGGGACGGAGCCTACGAGCAGTACTTC.

The chain uses TRBV18 and TRBJ2-2; D is unclear. From germline, CDR1 is KGHSH and CDR2 LQKENI. The ends were cut back, 2 bases at V and 3 bases at J, with 7 bases in the middle. The CDR3 covers 14 residues. The DNA for the CDR3 is TGTGCCAGCTCACCATCCACGGACACCGGGGAGCTGTTTTTT. Translated: CASSPSTDTGELFF. Full variable domain (rest looked up from reference TRBV18 and TRBJ2-2): NAGVMQNPRHLVRRRGQEARLRCSPMKGHSHVYWYRQLPEEGLKFMVYLQKENIIDESGMPKERFSAEFPKEGPSILRIQQVVRGDSAAYFCASSPSTDTGELFFGEGSRLTVL.

The chain recombines TRBV6-1 with TRBJ2-2; TRBD1 aligns across 8 bases. The V gene end was trimmed by 6 bases and the J gene end by 4 bases; junction bases not matched to a gene: 4. Germline CDR1 and CDR2: MNHNS and SASEGT. This CDR3 is 14 amino acids long. CDR3 bases: TGTGCCAGCAGCGAGACAGGGGTCACCGGGGAGCTGTTTTTT. Translated: CASSETGVTGELFF.

The rearrangement uses TRBV7-3 and TRBJ2-3; TRBD1 matches 10 bases. J was trimmed by 6 bases and V by 5 bases; bases with no gene match: 5. This CDR3 comprises 14 residues. Germline assignment: CDR1 SGHTA and CDR2 FQGTGA. CDR3 amino acids: CASSRGTGEDTQYF. The CDR3 region has the DNA TGTGCCAGCAGCCGGGGGACAGGGGAGGATACGCAGTATTTT.

The chain joins TRBV6-6 to TRBJ2-7, with D possibly matching TRBD2 (6 bases). Germline loops: CDR1 MNHNY, CDR2 SVGAGI (reference sequence). CDR3 size: 13 residues. The V gene lost 6 bases and the J gene lost 2 bases, with 11 bases spanning the gap. CDR3 amino acids: CASRRGTAYEQYF. The CDR3 DNA reads TGTGCCAGCAGGCGGGGTACGGCCTACGAGCAGTACTTC.

The chain is built from TRBV6-5 and TRBJ2-5, with D maybe TRBD2 (5 bases). Trimming stripped 3 bases from V and 4 bases from J, with 12 bases between. The CDR3 has 14 residues. From germline, CDR1 is MNHEY and CDR2 SVGAGI. In DNA form, the CDR3 reads TGTGCCAGCAGTTATTTTCCAGAGGGAGAGACCCAGTACTTC. This translates into CASSYFPEGETQYF.

This rearrangement joins TRBV10-3 to TRBJ1-2; 9 bases agree with TRBD1. J was trimmed by 6 bases and V by 7 bases; bases with no gene match: 9. Germline lookup yields CDR1 ENHRY and CDR2 SYGVKD. The CDR3 is 14 residues long. This chain's CDR3 is CAIKAWDREDGYTF. The DNA of the CDR3 is TGTGCCATCAAAGCCTGGGACAGGGAGGATGGCTACACCTTC.

Points on this clone: Additional DNA sequences in this sample encode the identical CDR3. The V gene is TRBV5-1, the J gene TRBJ2-3; D is undetermined. V was trimmed by 0 bases and J by 5 bases, leaving 7 bases between them. This CDR3 has 13 residues. Germline V gene lookup returns CDR1 SGHRS and CDR2 YFSETQ. The DNA for the CDR3 is TGCGCCAGCAGCTTGGGGTCTGGAGATACGCAGTATTTT. It yields the protein CASSLGSGDTQYF.

This rearrangement joins TRBV5-1 to TRBJ2-7, with a weak D call TRBD2 (6 bases). The CDR3 covers 15 residues. Germline values: CDR1 SGHRS, CDR2 YFSETQ. Between the trimmed V and J ends, which lost 4 bases and 3 bases, there was a span of 17 bases. In DNA, the CDR3 is TGCGCCAGCAGCCTGGGGAGGTCCGGGGACTACGAGCAGTACTTC. It encodes CASSLGRSGDYEQYF.

The chain uses TRBV7-2 and TRBJ2-1, with 10 bases aligning to TRBD1. Germline CDR1 and CDR2: SGHTA and FQGNSA. With V trimmed by 3 bases and J by 7 bases, 3 bases remained unmatched. This CDR3 region has 14 residues. CDR3: CASSLGQGWNEQFF. The CDR3 nucleotides read TGTGCCAGCAGCTTGGGACAGGGGTGGAATGAGCAGTTCTTC.